This T cell receptor beta chain was recorded in a study of post-analysis software for immune sequencing data (dated by TCRdb to the mid-2010s). For context, the study as a whole: Recorded disease courses included relapsing-remitting, secondary progressive and progressive-relapsing multiple sclerosis, with some patients lacking subtype annotation. A subset of samples was prepared in parallel using single-end sample barcoding, then pooled and co-amplified after Illumina adapter ligation. Patient repertoires were compared against some twelve previously published healthy control repertoires from donors aged roughly 6 to 26 years. Here is what the overall study found, with its caveats: Direct clustering with F measure revealed strong co-clustering of samples prepared in the same batch, which led to a batch-effect correction. The multiple sclerosis patient group was slightly younger than the control group. Patients showed significantly higher frequencies than controls for several TRBV segments, among them TRBV5-6, TRBV5-1 and TRBV20-1. Significantly lower normalized Chao1 diversity was found in multiple sclerosis patients than in controls, suggesting substantial peripheral T-cell clonal expansion.

Worth noting for this clonotype: Its cognate antigen has yet to be identified. Per-nucleotide qualities are absent, and no much larger clonotype sits a single base away.

The receptor library was made with PCR. The instrument given in TCRdb is Illumina HiSeq 2500. To reduce PCR and sequencing biases, unique molecular identifiers were incorporated into the TCR beta cDNA libraries. About 500,000 cDNA molecules were obtained for every 1 to 10 million input T cells, so each molecule roughly corresponded to one T cell. Patient libraries were prepared and sequenced with the same protocol used for the earlier healthy control dataset. Within a given batch, samples were prepared together, multiplexed and sequenced on the same HiSeq lane. In the source study's methods: MIGEC handled the raw barcoded reads, throwing out single-read molecular identifier groups before consensus assembly and CDR3 extraction. Clonotype tables were post-analysed with VDJtools, and diversity was normalized by down-sampling all datasets to the smallest sample size. Repertoire overlap clustering matched CDR3 amino acid but not nucleotide sequences to correct batch-related cross-sample contamination. In TCRdb, the public reads were trimmed at Q25 with fastp and aligned with MiXCR, with productive beta chains retained. Each entry merges the rows of one CDR3 protein and shows their most common DNA and genes. TCRdb, rather than the study authors, made the V and J calls. The sample yields some 890,000 distinct CDR3 sequences; approximately 57% were counted once. The ten biggest clones cover about 4.8% of the sample.

The CDR3 covers 13 residues, taking in both the cysteine and the phenylalanine. Only the CDR3 portion is preserved as DNA: 39 bases, with reading frame beginning at the first base. V ends up 6 bases short and J 11 bases short, with an unmatched junction base count of 15. Based on the germline V gene, the CDR1 and CDR2 sequences are SQVTM and ANQGSEA. TCR beta repertoires were profiled from peripheral blood of roughly 13 young patients with multiple sclerosis to demonstrate the VDJtools post-analysis software. The multiple sclerosis patients were children and adolescents between roughly 6 and 16 years of age.

This sequence was found in a girl aged 10-17 years with multiple sclerosis. The chain couples TRBV29-1 to TRBJ1-1, with 7 junctional bases fitting TRBD1. The sequenced sample was blood. In nucleotide form, the sequence is TGCAGCGTAATAGGGGGCCTGGCGAGTGTGGCTTTCTTT. Its product reads: CSVIGGLASVAFF.